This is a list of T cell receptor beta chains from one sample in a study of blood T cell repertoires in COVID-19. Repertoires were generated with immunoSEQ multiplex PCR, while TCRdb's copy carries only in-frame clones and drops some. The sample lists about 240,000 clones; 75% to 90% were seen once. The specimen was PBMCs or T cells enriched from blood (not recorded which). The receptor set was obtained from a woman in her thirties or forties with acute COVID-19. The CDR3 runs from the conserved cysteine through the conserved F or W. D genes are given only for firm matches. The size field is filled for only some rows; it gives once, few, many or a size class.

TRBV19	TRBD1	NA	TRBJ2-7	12	TGTGCCAGTAGTACGTACAGGGGCGAGCAGTACTTC	CASSTYRGEQYF
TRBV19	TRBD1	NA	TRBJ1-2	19	TGTGCCAGTAGTGCCCCGGGACAGGGGGCCCCTCCATCTCTCTATGGCTACACCTTC	CASSAPGQGAPPSLYGYTF
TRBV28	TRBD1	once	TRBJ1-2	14	TGTGCCAGCAGTCCCGGGACAGGCTTTTACGGCTACACCTTC	CASSPGTGFYGYTF
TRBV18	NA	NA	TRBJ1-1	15	TGTGCCAGCTCACCGTCGGGAGGGGTGAACACTGAAGCTTTCTTT	CASSPSGGVNTEAFF
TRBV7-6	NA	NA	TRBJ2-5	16	TGTGCCAGCAGCTTAGGATCTGGAGGGAGTGTCGAGACCCAGTACTTC	CASSLGSGGSVETQYF
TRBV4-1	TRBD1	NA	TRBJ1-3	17	TGCGCCAGCAGCCCAGGAATACAGGGGGCAAGAGGAAACACCATATATTTT	CASSPGIQGARGNTIYF
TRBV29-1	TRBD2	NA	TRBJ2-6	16	TGCAGCGTTGGTCCAGCGGGAGGCCTTGGGGCCAACGTCCTGACTTTC	CSVGPAGGLGANVLTF
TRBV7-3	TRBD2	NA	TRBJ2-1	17	TGTGCCAGCAGCTTATACGCGGGAGGGATTACCTACAATGAGCAGTTCTTC	CASSLYAGGITYNEQFF
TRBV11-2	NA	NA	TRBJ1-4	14	TGTGCCAGCAGCTTAAGGCAGGGGTACGAAAAACTGTTTTTT	CASSLRQGYEKLFF
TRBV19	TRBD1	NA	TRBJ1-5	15	TGTGCCAGTAGTAGGGACAGCAGCCTCAATCAGCCCCAGCATTTT	CASSRDSSLNQPQHF
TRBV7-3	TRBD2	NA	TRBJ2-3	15	TGTGCCAGCAGCTTAGGTGGGAGGGTGACAGATACGCAGTATTTT	CASSLGGRVTDTQYF
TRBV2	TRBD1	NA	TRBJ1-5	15	TGTGCCAGCAGTGAAACGGGACAGGGGAGACAGCCCCAGCATTTT	CASSETGQGRQPQHF
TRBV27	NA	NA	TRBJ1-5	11	TGTGCCAGCAGTTTACCCCCCACCCAGCATTTT	CASSLPPTQHF
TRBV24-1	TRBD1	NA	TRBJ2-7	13	TGTGCCACCAGATGGGACAGTTACTACGAGCAGTACTTC	CATRWDSYYEQYF
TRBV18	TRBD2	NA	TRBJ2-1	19	TGTGCCAGCTCACCAGTGGGACTAGCGGGAGGATCAGCGTACAATGAGCAGTTCTTC	CASSPVGLAGGSAYNEQFF
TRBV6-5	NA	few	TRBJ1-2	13	TGTGCCAGCAGGGGTCGTGCGGGGAAGGGCTACACCTTC	CASRGRAGKGYTF
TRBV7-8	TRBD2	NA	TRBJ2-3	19	TGTGCCAGCAGCTTAGGAAGACTAGCGGGAGCTTGGGGCACAGATACGCAGTATTTT	CASSLGRLAGAWGTDTQYF
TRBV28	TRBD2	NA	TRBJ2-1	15	TGTGCCAGCAGTCTGGGGGGACTAGCGTGGAATGAGCAGTTCTTC	CASSLGGLAWNEQFF
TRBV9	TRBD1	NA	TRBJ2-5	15	TGTGCCAGCACCATCGGGACAGGGGTACAAGAGACCCAGTACTTC	CASTIGTGVQETQYF
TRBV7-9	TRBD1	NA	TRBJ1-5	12	TGTGCCAGCAGCTTAGGGACAGGTCCACGGCATTTT	CASSLGTGPRHF
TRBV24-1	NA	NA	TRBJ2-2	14	TGTGCCACCAGTGCCCCGGGCGGGACCGGGGAGCTGTTTTTT	CATSAPGGTGELFF
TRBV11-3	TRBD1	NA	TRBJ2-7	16	TGTGCCAGCAGCCAACGTACCGGGACAGGGACCTACGAGCAGTACTTC	CASSQRTGTGTYEQYF
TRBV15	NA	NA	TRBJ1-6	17	TGTGCCACCAGCAGATCAGGGGTGGGCTCCTATAATTCACCCCTCCACTTT	CATSRSGVGSYNSPLHF
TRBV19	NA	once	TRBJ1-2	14	TGTGCCAGTAGTAGGGCAGGGCTTAACTATGGCTACACCTTC	CASSRAGLNYGYTF
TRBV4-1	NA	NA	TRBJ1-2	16	TGCGCCAGCAGCCAAGCGTCCCCTCTCCCCTCCTATGGCTACACCTTC	CASSQASPLPSYGYTF
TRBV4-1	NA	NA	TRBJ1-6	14	TGCGCCAGCAGCCAAGCCAGGGCATATTCACCCCTCCACTTT	CASSQARAYSPLHF
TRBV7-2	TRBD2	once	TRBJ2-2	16	TGTGCCAGCAGCTCCGGGACTAGCGGATGGGGCGGGGAGCTGTTTTTT	CASSSGTSGWGGELFF
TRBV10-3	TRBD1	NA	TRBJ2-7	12	TGTGCCATCAGTGAACAGGGGGGCGAGCAGTACTTC	CAISEQGGEQYF
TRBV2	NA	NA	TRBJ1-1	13	TGTGCCAGCAACCAGGGTAGAAACACTGAAGCTTTCTTT	CASNQGRNTEAFF
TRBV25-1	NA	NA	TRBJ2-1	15	TGTGCCAGCAGTGGCCGGGACAAGGGGGTCAATGAGCAGTTCTTC	CASSGRDKGVNEQFF
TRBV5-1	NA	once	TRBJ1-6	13	TGCGCCAGCCAGGGACTCAATAATTCACCCCTCCACTTT	CASQGLNNSPLHF
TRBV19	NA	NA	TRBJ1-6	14	TGTGCCAGTAGTATTGGTCAGGGTCAATCACCCCTCCACTTT	CASSIGQGQSPLHF
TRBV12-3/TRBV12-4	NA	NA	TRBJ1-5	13	TGTGCCAGCAGTTCCCATAGCAATCAGCCCCAGCATTTT	CASSSHSNQPQHF
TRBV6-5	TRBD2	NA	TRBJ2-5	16	TGTGCCAGCAGTTACTCGGGTAGCGGGAGCATAGAGACCCAGTACTTC	CASSYSGSGSIETQYF
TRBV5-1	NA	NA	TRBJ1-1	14	TGCGCCAGCAGTTACAGTGAGGGCTTCACTGAAGCTTTCTTT	CASSYSEGFTEAFF
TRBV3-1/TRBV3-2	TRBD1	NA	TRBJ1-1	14	TGTGCCAGCAGCCAAGGGCAGGGGGACGGTGAAGCTTTCTTT	CASSQGQGDGEAFF
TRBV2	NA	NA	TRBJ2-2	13	TGTGCCAGTAGAACAGCGAACACCGGGGAGCTGTTTTTT	CASRTANTGELFF
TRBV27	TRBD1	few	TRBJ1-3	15	TGTGCCAGTGCTTTGACAGGGTATGCTGGAAACACCATATATTTT	CASALTGYAGNTIYF
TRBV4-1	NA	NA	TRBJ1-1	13	TGCGCCAGCAGCCAAGCAGGGAACACTGAAGCTTTCTTT	CASSQAGNTEAFF
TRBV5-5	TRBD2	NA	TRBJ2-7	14	TGTGCCAGCAGCTTAGGCGGGAGGGCCTACGAGCAGTACTTC	CASSLGGRAYEQYF
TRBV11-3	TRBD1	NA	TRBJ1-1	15	TGTGCCAGCAGACCAAGACAGGGGGTGAACACTGAAGCTTTCTTT	CASRPRQGVNTEAFF
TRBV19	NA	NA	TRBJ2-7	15	TGTGCCAGTAGTATAAGTGGAGAAACCTCCTACGAGCAGTACTTC	CASSISGETSYEQYF
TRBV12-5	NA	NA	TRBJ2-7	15	TGTGCTAGTGGTACAGGACAGTTGGGGCTTTACGAGCAGTACTTC	CASGTGQLGLYEQYF
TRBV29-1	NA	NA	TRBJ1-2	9	TGCAGCGTTGACATGGGCTACACCTTC	CSVDMGYTF
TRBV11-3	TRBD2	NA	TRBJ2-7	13	TGTGCCAGCAGCTTAACGCGGGAGAACGAGCAGTACTTC	CASSLTRENEQYF
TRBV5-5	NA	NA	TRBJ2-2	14	TGTGCCAGCAGCACACAGGCGAACACCGGGGAGCTGTTTTTT	CASSTQANTGELFF
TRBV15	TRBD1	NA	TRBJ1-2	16	TGTGCCACCAGCAGAGTTTGGCAGGGGGCTAACTATGGCTACACCTTC	CATSRVWQGANYGYTF
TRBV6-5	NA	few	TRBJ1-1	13	TGTGCCAGCAGTCAGCGTTTCGGTACTGAAGCTTTCTTT	CASSQRFGTEAFF
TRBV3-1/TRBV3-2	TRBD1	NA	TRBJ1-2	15	TGTGCCAGCAGCCAAAGAGGACAGGGGGCGAATGGCTACACCTTC	CASSQRGQGANGYTF
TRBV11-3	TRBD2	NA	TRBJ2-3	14	TGTGCCAGCCGGACTAGCGACTACACAGATACGCAGTATTTT	CASRTSDYTDTQYF
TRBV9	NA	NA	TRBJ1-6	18	TGTGCCAGCAGCGGTTCGGGACTGACGAGCTCCTATAATTCACCCCTCCACTTT	CASSGSGLTSSYNSPLHF
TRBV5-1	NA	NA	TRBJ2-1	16	TGCGCCAGCAGCATTACAGGGGACTCCTCCTACAATGAGCAGTTCTTC	CASSITGDSSYNEQFF